These 20 T cell receptor beta chains were sequenced from one sample in a study of T cells in Graves' hyperthyroidism and ophthalmopathy. Regions amplified from RNA transcripts were the TCR beta CDR3 regions. Carried out on the TCR CDR3, a first-round RT-PCR used the HTBI primer set. TCRdb ran MiXCR on the multiplex PCR reads and lists one entry per CDR3 protein. The sample yields approximately 210,000 distinct CDR3 sequences, 17% seen once. Sequenced: blood. Receptor source: a man aged 45 to 65 with Graves' hyperthyroidism.

This clonotype was seen a handful of times. V usage is TRBV7-9 and J usage is TRBJ2-4; 9 nucleotides agree with TRBD1. CDR1 is SEHNR, CDR2 FQNEAQ, per germline (reference sequence). The CDR3 spans 16 residues. With V trimmed by 4 bases and J by 1 base, 5 bases remained unmatched. The CDR3 spells CASSSQGAGAKNIQYF. The DNA for the CDR3 is TGTGCCAGCAGCTCACAGGGGGCCGGGGCCAAAAACATTCAGTACTTC.

J is TRBJ2-1 and V is TRBV19, with 10 bases that match TRBD2. Germline CDR1 LNHDA, CDR2 SQIVND (reference sequence). The CDR3 length is 15 residues. The trim removed 2 bases at V and 5 bases at J, leaving 3 bases unmatched. CDR3 amino acids: CASSIQAGGDNEQFF. In nucleotides, the CDR3 is TGTGCCAGTAGTATACAAGCGGGAGGGGACAATGAGCAGTTCTTC.

The chain is built from TRBV4-1 and TRBJ2-3, with TRBD1 identical over 9 bases. With V trimmed by 0 bases and J by 6 bases, 7 bases remained unmatched. This CDR3 has 16 residues. CDR1 and CDR2 from the germline V gene are MGHRA and YSYEKL. CDR3 in amino acids: CASSQELQGARDTQYF. The DNA of the CDR3 is TGCGCCAGCAGCCAAGAATTACAGGGGGCGCGGGATACGCAGTATTTT.

The rearrangement joins TRBV11-3 to TRBJ2-6; D not resolved. The V end was cut by 0 bases, the J end by 4 bases, with 7 bases between. Germline CDR1 reads SGHNT; CDR2 reads YENEEA. The CDR3 is 15 residues long. CDR3 nucleotides: TGTGCCAGCAGCTTAGACGGTACCGGGGCCAACGTCCTGACTTTC. Protein: CASSLDGTGANVLTF.

For this clonotype: The final CDR3 position lacks the conserved phenylalanine or tryptophan, pointing to a likely read error. The limits of the CDR3 on the DNA are not certain, so only TCRdb's listed CDR3 is given. The gene calls are TRBV2 and TRBJ1-2. The CDR3 is 9 residues long, ends included. Germline V gives CDR1 SNHLY, CDR2 FYNNEI. The CDR3 sequence is CASRPGLAG.

In this sample, this clonotype turned up many times. The rearrangement links TRBV28 to TRBJ1-1; D gene unclear. The CDR3 contains 17 residues. V was shortened by 6 bases and J by 3 bases, with 23 bases between the two germline ends. From germline, CDR1 is MDHEN and CDR2 SYDVKM. This CDR3 reads CASRTPPGHVLDTEAFF. Here the CDR3 DNA reads TGTGCCAGCAGAACCCCCCCGGGCCACGTACTCGACACTGAAGCTTTCTTT.

This clonotype was seen at least ten times. The gene calls are TRBV11-3 and TRBJ2-5; no clear D gene. The CDR3 loop spans 14 amino acids. Per germline, CDR1 SGHNT and CDR2 YENEEA. Trimming left V 5 bases short and J 1 base short, with 11 bases between. The CDR3 spells CASSRISGQETQYF. The DNA of the CDR3 is TGTGCCAGCAGCCGCATCTCCGGCCAAGAGACCCAGTACTTC.

The genes are TRBV6-5 and TRBJ1-1, with no clear D. The CDR3 length is 14 residues. Germline V lookup: CDR1 MNHEY, CDR2 SVGAGI. Trimming removed 0 bases from V and 0 bases from J, with 5 bases in between. CDR3 sequence: CASSYSPMNTEAFF. The CDR3 bases are TGTGCCAGCAGTTACTCACCCATGAACACTGAAGCTTTCTTT.

This clonotype was counted many times. The CDR3 sequence: CASSAKDRTNEKLFF. The CDR3 DNA sequence: TGTGCCAGCAGTGCTAAGGACAGGACTAATGAAAAACTGTTTTTT. The gene calls are TRBV28 and TRBJ1-4; 7 bases match TRBD1. Germline V CDR1 and CDR2: MDHEN, SYDVKM. The length of the CDR3 is 15 residues. V was pared by 5 bases and J by 2 bases, with 5 bases of the junction left unmatched.

This clonotype was counted many times. The chain recombines TRBV11-3 with TRBJ1-1; no definite D call. The V gene's germline CDR1 is SGHNT and CDR2 YENEEA. V lost 3 bases and J lost 4, with 9 bases in between. The CDR3 spans 13 residues. The DNA for the CDR3 is TGTGCCAGCAGCTTCGGCCGCCTCACTGAAGCTTTCTTT. This sequence encodes CASSFGRLTEAFF.

Notes on this clonotype: A much larger clone lies one base from this, so it may be a read error. The chain has TRBV12-3 or TRBV12-4 and TRBJ2-1; the D is unclear. The CDR3 loop spans 12 amino acids. V lost 6 bases and J lost 8, with 11 bases in between. DNA of the CDR3: TGTGCCAGCAGACCGGTCTGGGATGAGCAGTTCTTC. This gives the protein CASRPVWDEQFF.

About this clonotype itself: This may stem from a read error, because a much larger clone lies one nucleotide away. The CDR3 is CASSYPTGTGTQYF. The CDR3 DNA is TGTGCCAGCAGTTACCCCACTGGCACAGGTACGCAGTATTTT. V and J are TRBV6-5 and TRBJ2-3; D is perhaps TRBD1 (5 bases). From germline, CDR1 is MNHEY and CDR2 SVGAGI. The CDR3 loop spans 14 amino acids.

This clonotype has more than one count but fewer than ten. The rearrangement links TRBV5-1 to TRBJ1-4; D remains unclear. This CDR3 contains 15 residues. The V end was cut by 0 bases, the J end by 8 bases, with 14 bases between. From germline, CDR1 is SGHRS and CDR2 YFSETQ. For the CDR3, the DNA is TGCGCCAGCAGCTTGGAGGTTCAGCCGGGCGAAAAACTGTTTTTT. It is translated as CASSLEVQPGEKLFF.

The V and J genes are TRBV5-5 and TRBJ2-3, with D perhaps matching TRBD1 (6 bases). Germline assignment: CDR1 SGHKS and CDR2 YYEKEE (reference sequence). V was pared by 0 bases and J by 5 bases, with 16 bases between. The CDR3 is 16 residues long. CDR3 coding DNA: TGTGCCAGCAGCTTGGCTTGGGTACAGGGTTTAGATACGCAGTATTTT. It encodes CASSLAWVQGLDTQYF.

This clonotype was observed at least ten times. The V and J genes are TRBV27 and TRBJ1-5, with 7 bases lining up with TRBD1. With 6 bases clipped from V and 6 bases from J, the junction kept 17 bases outside the gene matches. The CDR3 sequence is 17 residues long. CDR1 MNHEY and CDR2 SMNVEV come from the germline V gene (reference sequence). CDR3 sequence: CASSPHYRQGRRQPQHF. The CDR3 bases are TGTGCCAGCAGCCCACACTATCGACAGGGACGGCGTCAGCCCCAGCATTTT.

The chain's CDR3 is CASSRLGGRDPYEQYF. CDR3 nucleotide sequence: TGTGCCAGCAGCCGACTCGGCGGGAGGGACCCCTACGAGCAGTACTTC. V gene TRBV5-5 combines with J gene TRBJ2-7; TRBD2 matches 9 bases. Germline V lookup: CDR1 SGHKS, CDR2 YYEKEE (reference sequence). V lost 4 bases and J lost 2; bases outside the gene matches: 10. This CDR3 contains 16 residues.

With regard to this clonotype: One junction end does not reproduce the germline sequence, and a read error may be involved. CDR3: CASSFRGQSYNEQFF. The CDR3 DNA reads as TGTGCCAGCAGCTTCCGGGGGCAATCCTACAATGAGCAGTTCTTC. The genes are TRBV5-1 and TRBJ2-1; either TRBD1 or TRBD2 may supply D (6 bases each). The CDR3 sequence is 15 residues long. Germline CDR1 SGHRS, CDR2 YFSETQ. Together with reference TRBV5-1 and TRBJ2-1, the CDR3 gives the full variable domain: KAGVTQTPRYLIKTRGQQVTLSCSPISGHRSVSWYQQTPGQGLQFLFEYFSETQRNKGNFPGRFSGRQFSNSRSEMNVSTLELGDSALYLCASSFRGQSYNEQFFGPGTRLTVL.

This clonotype was seen at least ten times. J is TRBJ2-2 and V is TRBV30, with 10 nucleotides matching TRBD1. The CDR3 is 15 amino acids. Germline CDR1 GTSNPN, CDR2 SVGIG (reference sequence). V was pared by 4 bases and J by 6 bases, with 8 bases of the junction left unmatched. The chain's CDR3 is CAWTSGTGVAGELFF. The CDR3 nucleotides read TGTGCCTGGACCTCCGGGACAGGGGTTGCCGGGGAGCTGTTTTTT.

This clonotype was recorded at least ten times. V is TRBV12-3 or TRBV12-4 and J is TRBJ2-5; 8 nucleotides line up with TRBD1. V dropped 6 bases and J dropped 3; count of bases not matched to a gene: 6. CDR3 size: 14 residues. CDR3 residues: CASSRTGSEETQYF. The CDR3 DNA reads as TGTGCCAGCAGCCGGACAGGGTCGGAAGAGACCCAGTACTTC.

This clonotype showed up many times. The V and J genes are TRBV6-1 and TRBJ1-1, with unresolved D. With 5 bases removed from V and 0 bases from J, the gap between germline ends came to 13 bases. The CDR3 loop spans 15 amino acids. The germline V gene encodes CDR1 MNHNS and CDR2 SASEGT. The CDR3 spells CASSSGWGMNTEAFF. CDR3 DNA sequence: TGTGCCAGCAGTTCTGGATGGGGAATGAACACTGAAGCTTTCTTT.